This T cell receptor (beta chain) was obtained from a study of cytomegalovirus exposure and HLA in healthy donors. Donors were nominally healthy when sampled, though unrecorded immune exposures were likely. Amplification used 60 Vbeta primers and 13 Jbeta primers. TCRdb's copy holds only in-frame clones and misses some; the assay was immunoSEQ multiplex PCR. This table holds 130,000 to 150,000 clones, about 80% found once. On this clone: Its antigen is still unknown.

Study outcomes and limitations: TCR beta chain V- and J-gene trimming was linked, in a later analysis, to a missense variant in DCLRE1C.

Between the trimmed V and J ends, which lost 4 bases and 9 bases, there was a span of 13 bases. The CDR3 runs to 13 residues. In germline, CDR1 is LGHNA, CDR2 YNFKEQ. The receptor was isolated from a woman aged 60 to 75 in good health and CMV-seropositive. The chain employs TRBV4-2 and TRBJ2-1; possible D gene TRBD2, 6 bases. The sample taken for sequencing was PBMCs. CDR3 in DNA: TGTGCCAGCAGCCCCGGACTAACCAGTGAGCAGTTCTTC. It encodes CASSPGLTSEQFF.